This entry describes one T cell receptor beta chain. Its antigen remains undetermined. No base quality information exists; no much larger clone differs at one position. At the time of sample collection the patients were not on therapy, although prior treatments varied from chemotherapy, radiotherapy, surgery and immunotherapy to no treatment. Thawed cells were enriched for T lymphocytes with a negative-selection kit, adding EpCAM beads for tumor-infiltrating lymphocytes. Memory CD8 T cells were sorted as CD8+CD4-CD45RA- cells irrespective of CCR7 expression. Before analysis, peripheral blood mononuclear cells were separated on a Ficoll-Paque PLUS gradient and then cryopreserved. Populations were sorted to 99% purity on a FACSAria II, and cell pellets were frozen for TCR sequencing without culture. Genomic DNA was extracted with the DNeasy Blood and Tissue Kit from about 10,000 to 100,000 sorted cells per subset. TCRbeta V-J or V-D-J regions were sequenced and mapped by the immunoSEQ service, with coverage above 10x per sample. In the original analysis: Analysis was limited to productive rearrangements exported from the immunoSEQ Analyzer platform, and clonality was evaluated on the 500 most abundant clones. The Morisita-Horn similarity index and the Jaccard index were used to quantify the overlap in repertoires between populations. Morisita-Horn similarity between CD8 T-cell subset TCR repertoires was measured in six or seven cancer patients. TCRdb carries this immuneACCESS record with in-frame sequences only. Its versions omit some clonotypes, under half of them owing to an unresolved V gene in the studies checked, with the rest unexplained. That table gives V, J and clone size, and the DNA gave D and trimming. This sample lists roughly 15,000 clones; about 89% were detected once. Of the sample, more than 4% is held by the ten largest clones.

The data stem from a study of CD39 and CD103 CD8 tumor-infiltrating T cells (dated by TCRdb to the late 2010s). Broadly, across the study: The repertoire comparisons shown came from four patients: one with an HPV-positive HNSCC, one with an HPV-negative HNSCC, one with ovarian cancer and one with melanoma. Deep sequencing of TCRbeta CDR3 was used to compare the repertoires of CD8 TIL subsets, defined by CD103 and CD39, with those of peripheral memory CD8 T cells. Summary of the overall study and its limitations: Compared with DN and SP CD8 TILs and with blood memory CD8 T cells, DP CD8 TILs appeared more oligoclonal, with the top 30 clonotypes covering about 55-90%. DP TIL clonotypes were rarely detected in blood or uninvolved lymph node, whereas DN TIL clonotypes were found to largely overlap with peripheral memory CD8 repertoires.

The CDR3 has 12 amino acids, counting the end cysteine and phenylalanine. Here the CDR3 DNA is all that survives: 36 bases in frame from base 1. V and J are truncated by 8 bases and 3 bases respectively, leaving an intervening sequence of 10 bases. CDR1 and CDR2, per the germline V gene, are MDHEN and SYDVKM. The chain is made from TRBV28 and TRBJ1-1; a tentative D call is TRBD1 (5 bases match). Material: CD8+ T cells sorted from blood. Read against the paper, the sample's cell subset or site label means: total memory CD8 T cells (CD45RA-CCR7+/-) from blood or uninvolved lymph node. This TCR was recovered from a human donor with head and neck squamous cell carcinoma. Read as DNA, the sequence is TGTGCCAGCGGGGGACCCTACACTGAAGCTTTCTTT. Its protein reads: CASGGPYTEAFF.